Presented here are 12 T cell receptor beta chains from one specimen sequenced in a study of cytomegalovirus exposure and HLA in healthy donors. PCR was performed using 60 Vbeta and 13 Jbeta primers. Generated by immunoSEQ multiplex PCR, the TCRdb table keeps only in-frame clones and is missing some. The data contain about 130,000 clones, about 85% of them singletons. The sequenced sample consisted of PBMCs. Receptors were obtained from a boy aged 10-17 years in good health and CMV-seronegative.

This clone was seen once. The chain uses TRBV12-5 and TRBJ2-1; D gene ambiguous. Per the germline V gene, CDR1 is LGHNT and CDR2 is FRNRAP. Trimming cost V 6 bases and J 9 bases, with 6 bases left between them. The CDR3 loop spans 10 amino acids. CDR3 in amino acids: CASGSAEQFF. The CDR3 DNA reads TGTGCTAGTGGAAGCGCTGAGCAGTTCTTC. Looking up the rest from reference TRBV12-5 and TRBJ2-1 gives the full variable domain: DARVTQTPRHKVTEMGQEVTMRCQPILGHNTVFWYRQTMMQGLELLAYFRNRAPLDDSGMPKDRFSAEMPDATLATLKIQPSEPRDSAVYFCASGSAEQFFGPGTRLTVL.

This clone appeared a single time. The V gene is TRBV29-1, the J gene TRBJ1-1, with D hard to call. Germline lookup yields CDR1 SQVTM and CDR2 ANQGSEA. V dropped 6 bases and J dropped 0 bases, with 8 bases sitting between them. This CDR3 has 12 residues. The chain's CDR3 is CSVGEMNTEAFF. DNA of the CDR3: TGCAGCGTAGGAGAAATGAACACTGAAGCTTTCTTT. Drawing the rest from reference TRBV29-1 and TRBJ1-1, the complete variable domain is SAVISQKPSRDICQRGTSLTIQCQVDSQVTMMFWYRQQPGQSLTLIATANQGSEATYESGFVIDKFPISRPNLTFSTLTVSNMSPEDSSIYLCSVGEMNTEAFFGQGTRLTVV.

The chain links TRBV6-1 to TRBJ1-6; 9 positions match TRBD1. J lost 9 bases, V lost 0 bases, and 6 bases had no gene match. This CDR3 is built from 16 residues. Germline V gene data show CDR1 as MNHNS and CDR2 as SASEGT. CDR3 DNA: TGTGCCAGCAGTGAAGCACTACAGGGGGCGGGTTCACCCCTCCACTTT. As protein: CASSEALQGAGSPLHF.

This clone has just one count. This sequence joins TRBV19 and TRBJ2-5; D is uncertain. There are 12 residues in the CDR3. CDR1 and CDR2 from the germline V gene are LNHDA and SQIVND (reference sequence). V shed 5 bases and J shed 1 base, with 5 bases lying between them. The CDR3 nucleotides read TGTGCCAGTAGTTACGGCCAAGAGACCCAGTACTTC. As protein: CASSYGQETQYF.

This sequence joins TRBV2 and TRBJ1-1, with 9 bases that match TRBD1. V trimming: 2 bases; J trimming: 6 bases; junction bases outside the gene matches: 4. Germline loops: CDR1 SNHLY, CDR2 FYNNEI. The CDR3 contains 14 residues. CDR3 DNA sequence: TGTGCCAGCAGTGAATACAGGGGGCCCGCTGAAGCTTTCTTT. It specifies CASSEYRGPAEAFF.

This rearrangement joins TRBV18 to TRBJ1-1; tentatively, D is TRBD1 (6 bases). Germline CDR1 is KGHSH and CDR2 is LQKENI. This CDR3 has 16 amino acids. V was cut by 6 bases and J by 0 bases, with 17 bases left in between. The CDR3 region is CASSQKGGSMNTEAFF. CDR3 DNA: TGTGCCAGCTCCCAAAAGGGGGGGAGTATGAACACTGAAGCTTTCTTT.

This clone has only a few counts. This rearrangement joins TRBV7-9 to TRBJ1-5, with unresolved D. Per the germline V gene, CDR1 is SEHNR and CDR2 is FQNEAQ (reference sequence). V was cut by 0 bases and J by 4 bases, with 7 bases left in between. The CDR3 spans 14 residues. CDR3 amino acids: CASSLAGRNQPQHF. The CDR3 bases are TGTGCCAGCAGCTTAGCTGGGAGGAATCAGCCCCAGCATTTT.

This sequence joins TRBV19 and TRBJ2-2; possibly TRBD2 for D (6 bases). Germline V gene sequence: CDR1 LNHDA, CDR2 SQIVND (reference sequence). Deletions cut 3 bases from V and 5 bases from J, with 13 bases between. CDR3 length equals 15 residues. The CDR3 is CASSMRSRGTGELFF. Here the CDR3 DNA reads TGTGCCAGTAGTATGAGGAGTCGGGGGACCGGGGAGCTGTTTTTT.

Here the CDR3 reads CASSSKGAGRETQYF. DNA of the CDR3: TGTGCCAGCAGCTCCAAGGGGGCGGGGCGGGAGACCCAGTACTTC. The rearrangement joins TRBV7-7 to TRBJ2-5, with D possibly TRBD1 on 7 matching bases. CDR1 and CDR2 (germline): SSHAT, FNYEAQ (reference sequence). The CDR3 runs to 15 residues. V gave up 4 bases and J gave up 5 bases, with 17 bases separating them.

This rearrangement joins TRBV2 to TRBJ2-7; D is uncertain. This CDR3 contains 14 residues. Deletions cut 4 bases from V and 0 bases from J, with 10 bases between. Germline V CDR1 and CDR2: SNHLY, FYNNEI. The CDR3 DNA reads TGTGCCAGCAGTGCGTGGGCCAGCTCCTACGAGCAGTACTTC. Protein: CASSAWASSYEQYF.

Only one count was recorded for this clone. Other nucleotide sequences from this sample produce the same CDR3. This chain uses TRBV4-3 with TRBJ2-1; TRBD2 matches at 11 bases. This CDR3 spans 15 amino acids. Germline lookup yields CDR1 LGHNA and CDR2 YSLEER. The V and J ends lost 0 bases and 7 bases, in that order; junction bases with no gene match: 2. CDR3 sequence: CASSQDSGGANEQFF. The CDR3 bases are TGCGCCAGCAGCCAAGATAGCGGGGGGGCTAATGAGCAGTTCTTC.

V usage is TRBV7-2 and J usage is TRBJ2-7; 9 bases are a match to TRBD1. Germline V CDR1 and CDR2: SGHTA, FQGNSA. Unmatched junction bases numbered 5, after V lost 5 bases and J lost 3 bases. This CDR3 has 14 residues. In DNA form, the CDR3 reads TGTGCCAGCAGCCTGGGGACAGGGTTCTACGAGCAGTACTTC. Encoded protein: CASSLGTGFYEQYF.